This TCR beta chain is from a study of T cell responses to AZD1222 COVID-19 vaccine. On this clone: Its antigen is not known.

Trimming at V came to 5 bases and at J to 0 bases, leaving 5 bases not matched to a gene. The germline gives CDR1 SGHKS, CDR2 YYEKEE (reference sequence). CDR3 size: 14 residues. Profiled with immunoSEQ multiplex PCR; TCRdb holds only in-frame clones, not every one. The sample consists of 150,000 to 200,000 clones, roughly 87% of them appearing once. Study observations and caveats: Most donors were white British and more were female, and clonal diversity was possibly underestimated. Spike as a whole was targeted by vaccine-associated CD4 TCRs, dominant at 160-218 and 743-854. Unmutated regions of variants are reportedly targeted by nearly half of spike-specific TCRs.

The clonotype was recovered from an adult in good health. The chain carries TRBV5-5 and TRBJ2-7, with 7 bases fitting TRBD1. The sequenced sample was peripheral blood, obtained on day 0 of AZD1222 vaccination. The CDR3 nucleotides read TGTGCCAGCAGAGGCTACAGGGGCTCCTACGAGCAGTACTTC. Translation: CASRGYRGSYEQYF.